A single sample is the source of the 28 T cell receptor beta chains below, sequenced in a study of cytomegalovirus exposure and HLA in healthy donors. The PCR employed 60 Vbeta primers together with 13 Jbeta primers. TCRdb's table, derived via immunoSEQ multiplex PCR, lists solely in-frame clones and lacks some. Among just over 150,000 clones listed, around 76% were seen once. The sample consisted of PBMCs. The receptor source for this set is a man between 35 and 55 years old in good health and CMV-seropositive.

The CDR3 loop reads CASQGGTEAFF. CDR3 bases: TGTGCCTCTCAGGGGGGTACTGAAGCTTTCTTT. The chain joins TRBV30 to TRBJ1-1; 7 bases fit TRBD1. The V gene end was trimmed by 7 bases and the J gene end by 5 bases; junction bases not matched to a gene: 4. This CDR3 is 11 amino acids long. From germline, CDR1 is GTSNPN and CDR2 SVGIG (reference sequence).

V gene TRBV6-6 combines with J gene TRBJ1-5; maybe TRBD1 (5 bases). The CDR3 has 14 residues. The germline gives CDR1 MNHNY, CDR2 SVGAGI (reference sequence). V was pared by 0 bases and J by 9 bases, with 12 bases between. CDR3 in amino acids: CASSYSKGIWPQHF. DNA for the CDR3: TGTGCCAGCAGTTACTCGAAGGGGATCTGGCCCCAGCATTTT.

The CDR3 spells CASSLLGVPVADRPPTEAFF. The DNA of the CDR3 is TGTGCCAGCAGCTTATTAGGGGTCCCGGTGGCAGATCGACCTCCCACTGAAGCTTTCTTT. J is TRBJ1-1 and V is TRBV7-3, with D perhaps TRBD1 (5 bases). This CDR3 contains 20 residues. The V end was cut by 2 bases, the J end by 4 bases, with 29 bases between. Per germline, CDR1 SGHTA and CDR2 FQGTGA.

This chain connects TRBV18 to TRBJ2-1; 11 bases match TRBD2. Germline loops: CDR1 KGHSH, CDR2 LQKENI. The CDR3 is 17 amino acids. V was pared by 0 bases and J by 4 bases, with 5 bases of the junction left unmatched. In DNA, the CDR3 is TGTGCCAGCTCACCACCGCTAGCGGGGGGCCAATACAATGAGCAGTTCTTC. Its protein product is CASSPPLAGGQYNEQFF.

CDR3 loop: CASSYPGDRGGYTF. The CDR3, as DNA: TGTGCCAGCAGTTACCCCGGGGACAGAGGCGGCTACACCTTC. The gene calls are TRBV6-5 and TRBJ1-2; 7 bases are shared with TRBD1. Unmatched junction bases numbered 8, after V lost 2 bases and J lost 8 bases. CDR1 and CDR2 from the germline V gene are MNHEY and SVGAGI. The CDR3 is made up of 14 amino acids.

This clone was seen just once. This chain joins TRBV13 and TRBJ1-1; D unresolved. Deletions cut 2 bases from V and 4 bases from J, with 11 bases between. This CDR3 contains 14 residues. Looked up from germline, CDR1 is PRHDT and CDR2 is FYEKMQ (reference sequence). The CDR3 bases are TGTGCCAGCAGCTTAAGGACGAGGGTCACTGAAGCTTTCTTT. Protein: CASSLRTRVTEAFF.

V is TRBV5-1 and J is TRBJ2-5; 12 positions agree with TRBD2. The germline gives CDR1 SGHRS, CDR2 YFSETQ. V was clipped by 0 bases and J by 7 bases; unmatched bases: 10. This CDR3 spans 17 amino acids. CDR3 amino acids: CASSLASGGAKSATQYF. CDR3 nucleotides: TGCGCCAGCAGCTTGGCTAGCGGGGGGGCTAAGAGTGCGACCCAGTACTTC.

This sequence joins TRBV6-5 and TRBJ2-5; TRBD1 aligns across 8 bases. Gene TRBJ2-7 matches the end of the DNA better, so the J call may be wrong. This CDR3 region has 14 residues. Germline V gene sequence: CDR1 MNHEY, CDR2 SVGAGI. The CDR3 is CASRPQGQVYEQYF. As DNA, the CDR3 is TGTGCCAGCAGACCTCAGGGACAGGTTTACGAGCAGTACTTC.

CDR3 DNA sequence: TGTGCCAGCAGCATACGACCCAGGGGGTTAGACACCATATATTTT. This codes for CASSIRPRGLDTIYF. V is TRBV7-6 and J is TRBJ1-3, with 7 positions matching TRBD1. The CDR3 runs 15 residues. V trimming: 5 bases; J trimming: 8 bases; junction bases outside the gene matches: 12. CDR1 and CDR2 from the germline V gene are SGHVS and FNYEAQ. Complete variable domain (other parts from reference TRBV7-6 and TRBJ1-3): GAGVSQSPRYKVTKRGQDVALRCDPISGHVSLYWYRQALGQGPEFLTYFNYEAQQDKSGLPNDRFSAERPEGSISTLTIQRTEQRDSAMYRCASSIRPRGLDTIYFGEGSWLTVV.

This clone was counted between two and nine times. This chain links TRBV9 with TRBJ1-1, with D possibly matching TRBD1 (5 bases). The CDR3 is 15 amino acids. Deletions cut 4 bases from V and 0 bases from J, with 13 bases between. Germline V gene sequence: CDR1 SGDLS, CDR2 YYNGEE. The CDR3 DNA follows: TGTGCCAGCAGCCCCGAGGGACTTTTGAACACTGAAGCTTTCTTT. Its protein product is CASSPEGLLNTEAFF. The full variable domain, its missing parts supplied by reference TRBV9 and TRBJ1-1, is DSGVTQTPKHLITATGQRVTLRCSPRSGDLSVYWYQQSLDQGLQFLIQYYNGEERAKGNILERFSAQQFPDLHSELNLSSLELGDSALYFCASSPEGLLNTEAFFGQGTRLTVV.

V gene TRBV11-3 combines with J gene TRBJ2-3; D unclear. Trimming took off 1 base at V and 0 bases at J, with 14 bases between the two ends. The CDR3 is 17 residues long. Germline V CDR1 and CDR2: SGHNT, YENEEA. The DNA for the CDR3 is TGTGCCAGCAGCTTAGGACTCACTTCCTCTAGCACAGATACGCAGTATTTT. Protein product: CASSLGLTSSSTDTQYF.

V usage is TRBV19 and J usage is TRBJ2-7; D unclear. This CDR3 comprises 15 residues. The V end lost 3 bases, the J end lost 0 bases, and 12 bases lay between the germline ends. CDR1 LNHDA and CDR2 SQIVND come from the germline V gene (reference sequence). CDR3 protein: CASSILAQNSYEQYF. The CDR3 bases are TGTGCCAGTAGTATTCTGGCCCAAAACTCCTACGAGCAGTACTTC.

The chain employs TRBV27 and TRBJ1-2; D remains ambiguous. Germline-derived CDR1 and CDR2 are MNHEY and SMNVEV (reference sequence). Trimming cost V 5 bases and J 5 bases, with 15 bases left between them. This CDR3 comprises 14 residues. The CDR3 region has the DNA TGTGCCAGCAGTCCCCTTTCTACGGTTTATGGCTACACCTTC. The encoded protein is CASSPLSTVYGYTF.

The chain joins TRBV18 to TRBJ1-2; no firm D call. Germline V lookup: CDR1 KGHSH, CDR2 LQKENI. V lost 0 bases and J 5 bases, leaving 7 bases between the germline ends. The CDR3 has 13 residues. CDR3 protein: CASSPPAGYGYTF. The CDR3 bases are TGTGCCAGCTCACCACCAGCGGGGTATGGCTACACCTTC. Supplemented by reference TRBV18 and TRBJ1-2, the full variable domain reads NAGVMQNPRHLVRRRGQEARLRCSPMKGHSHVYWYRQLPEEGLKFMVYLQKENIIDESGMPKERFSAEFPKEGPSILRIQQVVRGDSAAYFCASSPPAGYGYTFGSGTRLTVV.

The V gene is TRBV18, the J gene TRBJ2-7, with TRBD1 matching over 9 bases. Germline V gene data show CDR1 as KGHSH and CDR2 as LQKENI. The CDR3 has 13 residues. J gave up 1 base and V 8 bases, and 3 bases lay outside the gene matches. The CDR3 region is CASRQGESYEQYF. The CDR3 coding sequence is TGTGCCAGCCGACAGGGGGAATCCTACGAGCAGTACTTC.

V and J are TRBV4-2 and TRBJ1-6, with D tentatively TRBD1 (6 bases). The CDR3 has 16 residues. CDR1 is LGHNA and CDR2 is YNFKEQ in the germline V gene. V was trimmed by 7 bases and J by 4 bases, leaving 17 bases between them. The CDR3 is CASKGDIGTYNSPLHF. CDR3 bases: TGTGCCAGCAAGGGGGACATTGGGACGTATAATTCACCCCTCCACTTT.

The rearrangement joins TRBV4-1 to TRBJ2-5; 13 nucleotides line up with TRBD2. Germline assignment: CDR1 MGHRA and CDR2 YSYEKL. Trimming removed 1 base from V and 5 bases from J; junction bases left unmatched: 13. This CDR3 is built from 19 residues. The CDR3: CASSQVELAGGQGRETQYF. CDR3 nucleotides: TGCGCCAGCAGCCAAGTTGAACTAGCGGGGGGGCAGGGTCGGGAGACCCAGTACTTC.

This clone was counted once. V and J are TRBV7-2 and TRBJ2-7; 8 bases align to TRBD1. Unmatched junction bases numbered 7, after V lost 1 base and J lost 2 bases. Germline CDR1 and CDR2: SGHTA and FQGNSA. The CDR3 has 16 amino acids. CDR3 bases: TGTGCCAGCAGCTTAGGGGTCCGGGACAGGACCTACGAGCAGTACTTC. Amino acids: CASSLGVRDRTYEQYF.

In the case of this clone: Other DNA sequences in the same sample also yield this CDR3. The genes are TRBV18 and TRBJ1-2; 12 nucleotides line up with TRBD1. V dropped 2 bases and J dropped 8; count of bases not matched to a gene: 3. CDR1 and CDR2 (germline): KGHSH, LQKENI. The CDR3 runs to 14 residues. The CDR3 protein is CASSPGTGGYGYTF. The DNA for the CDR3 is TGTGCCAGCTCACCAGGGACAGGGGGCTACGGCTACACCTTC.

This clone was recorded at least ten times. The CDR3 sequence is CASSAGLSYEQYF. The CDR3 coding sequence is TGTGCCAGCAGCGCGGGCCTCTCCTACGAGCAGTACTTC. V gene TRBV7-6 combines with J gene TRBJ2-7; TRBD2 is a possible D gene (5 bases). Germline V CDR1 and CDR2: SGHVS, FNYEAQ. This CDR3 spans 13 amino acids. V was cut by 5 bases and J by 0 bases, with 8 bases left in between.

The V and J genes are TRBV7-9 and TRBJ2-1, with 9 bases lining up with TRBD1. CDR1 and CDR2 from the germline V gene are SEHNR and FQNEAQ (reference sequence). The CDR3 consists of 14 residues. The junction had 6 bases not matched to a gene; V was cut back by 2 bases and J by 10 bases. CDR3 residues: CASSLPGQGWEQFF. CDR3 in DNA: TGTGCCAGCAGCTTACCCGGACAGGGGTGGGAGCAGTTCTTC. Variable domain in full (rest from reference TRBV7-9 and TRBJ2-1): DTGVSQNPRHKITKRGQNVTFRCDPISEHNRLYWYRQTLGQGPEFLTYFQNEAQLEKSRLLSDRFSAERPKGSFSTLEIQRTEQGDSAMYLCASSLPGQGWEQFFGPGTRLTVL.

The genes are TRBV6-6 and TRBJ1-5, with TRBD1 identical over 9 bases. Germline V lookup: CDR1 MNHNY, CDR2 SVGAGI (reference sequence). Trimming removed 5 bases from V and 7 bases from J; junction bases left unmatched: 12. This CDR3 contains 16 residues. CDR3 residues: CASSGLSGTGNQPQHF. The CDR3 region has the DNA TGTGCCAGCAGTGGATTATCGGGGACAGGGAACCAGCCCCAGCATTTT.

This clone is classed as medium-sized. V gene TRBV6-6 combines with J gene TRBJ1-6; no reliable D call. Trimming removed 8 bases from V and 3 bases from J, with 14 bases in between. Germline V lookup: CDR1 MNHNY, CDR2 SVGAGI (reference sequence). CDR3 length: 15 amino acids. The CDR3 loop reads CASDTSGGYNSPLHF. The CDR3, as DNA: TGTGCCAGCGATACATCAGGTGGCTATAATTCACCCCTCCACTTT.

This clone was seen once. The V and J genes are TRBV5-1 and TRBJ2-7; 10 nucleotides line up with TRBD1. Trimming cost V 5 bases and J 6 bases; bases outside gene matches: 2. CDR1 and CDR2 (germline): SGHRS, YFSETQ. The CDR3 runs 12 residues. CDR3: CASRGTGVEQYF. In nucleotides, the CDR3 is TGCGCCAGCAGGGGGACAGGGGTCGAGCAGTACTTC.

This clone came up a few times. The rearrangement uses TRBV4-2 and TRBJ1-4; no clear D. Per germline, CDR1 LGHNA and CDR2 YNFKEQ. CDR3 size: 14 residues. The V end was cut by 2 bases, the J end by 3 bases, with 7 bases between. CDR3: CASSQREANEKLFF. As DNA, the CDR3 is TGTGCCAGCAGCCAACGAGAAGCTAATGAAAAACTGTTTTTT.

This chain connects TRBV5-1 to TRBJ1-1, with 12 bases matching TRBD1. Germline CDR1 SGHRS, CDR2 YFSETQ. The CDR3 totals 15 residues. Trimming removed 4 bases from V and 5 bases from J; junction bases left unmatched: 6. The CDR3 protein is CASSRGQGARTEAFF. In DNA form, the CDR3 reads TGCGCCAGCAGCCGGGGACAGGGGGCAAGGACTGAAGCTTTCTTT.

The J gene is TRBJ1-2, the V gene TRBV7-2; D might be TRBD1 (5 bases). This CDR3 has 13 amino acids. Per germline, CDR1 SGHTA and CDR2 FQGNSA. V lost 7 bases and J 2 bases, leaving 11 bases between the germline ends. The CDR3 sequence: CASTLGGNYGYTF. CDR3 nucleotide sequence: TGTGCCAGCACCTTGGGGGGGAACTATGGCTACACCTTC. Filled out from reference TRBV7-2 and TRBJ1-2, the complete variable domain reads GAGVSQSPSNKVTEKGKDVELRCDPISGHTALYWYRQSLGQGLEFLIYFQGNSAPDKSGLPSDRFSAERTGGSVSTLTIQRTQQEDSAVYLCASTLGGNYGYTFGSGTRLTVV.

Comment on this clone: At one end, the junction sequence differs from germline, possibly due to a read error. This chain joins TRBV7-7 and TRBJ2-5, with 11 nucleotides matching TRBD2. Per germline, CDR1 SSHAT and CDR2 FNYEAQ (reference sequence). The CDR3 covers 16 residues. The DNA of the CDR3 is TGTGCTAGCAGCCCGATACTAGCGGGGGCCCAAGAGACCCAGTACTTC. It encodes CASSPILAGAQETQYF.